The clone carrying this T cell receptor (beta chain) was observed a few times. Antigen: not known. The data are from a study of CD8 T cells in ankylosing spondylitis. Study-level results: Relatively rare in peripheral blood, disease-linked clones were also CD8+. Characteristic, it appeared, of ankylosing spondylitis blood was a TCR beta motif of 7 or 8 highly homologous variants. In ankylosing spondylitis patients, matched synovial fluid reportedly showed significant enrichment of disease-linked clones. Existing reports had already noted some motif variants in reactive arthritis synovial fluid and blood.

The CDR3 has 16 amino acids. CDR1 is SGHNT, CDR2 YYREEE, per germline (reference sequence). Trimming took 4 bases from V and 3 from J; bases not matched to a gene: 13. TCRdb reanalysed the 5' RACE reads using MiXCR and keeps one entry per CDR3 protein. The sample lists about 310,000 distinct CDR3 sequences, about a fifth occurring once. This chain connects TRBV5-4 to TRBJ2-7, with 7 bases fitting TRBD1. The sample taken for sequencing was blood, either unsorted or a sorted T cell fraction (not recorded which). This receptor was identified in a female donor with ankylosing spondylitis or in good health (not recorded which). For the CDR3, the DNA is TGTGCCAGCAGCGCTACACCGGGACAGAAGCTCTACGAGCAGTACTTC. Protein sequence: CASSATPGQKLYEQYF.